The sequence of this T cell receptor (beta chain) was determined in a study of identifying expanded T cells in peripheral blood (dated by TCRdb to about 2019). At the level of the whole study: Technical replicates were generated by sequencing separate aliquots of the same genomic DNA pool, with four replicates compared pairwise. Findings and caveats that apply to the study as a whole: The authors expected that over much longer intervals, such as months to years, biological variance in healthy repertoires might increase even further. Around 1.3 differentially abundant clones were flagged by the binomial model between technical replicates, whereas about 16 and 19 were flagged over around two weeks and four weeks, respectively. Across all healthy-donor time intervals, the beta-binomial model significantly cut both the number of clones called differentially abundant and the false-positive rate. In all healthy donors, the variance in clone template counts between samples taken around 14 days apart rose significantly as total template count increased.

This clone was recorded only once. The target of this receptor is not known. It has no much larger one-base neighbor in the sample; base qualities were not kept. TCRbeta CDR3 regions were profiled with the immunoSEQ Assay using bias-controlled multiplex PCR amplification of genomic DNA. As for how the authors treated the data: The absolute abundance of each unique TCRbeta CDR3 region was quantified after sequences were collapsed and filtered. Two models were used to test differential abundance: a binomial model (Fisher-equivalent) and a beta-binomial model that adds time-dependent variance fitted from healthy donors. Clones with fewer than 5 combined templates were excluded, and clones with Benjamini-Hochberg FDR below 0.01 were called differentially abundant. In the beta-binomial model, variance was expressed as a function of the total template count across the two samples, in the form v = (b*log(k)+a)^2. TCRdb carries this immuneACCESS record with in-frame sequences only. Its versions omit some clonotypes, under half of them owing to an unresolved V gene in the studies checked, with the rest unexplained. D and trimming come from the DNA, and the V and J calls and clone size come from that table. This sample comprises about 78,000 clones, 80% to 90% of them detected only once. The ten most abundant clones make up around 18% of the sample.

No immune events such as infections were documented for the healthy donors during the collection period. Healthy-donor blood repertoires served as a training cohort to calibrate time-dependent variance in a beta-binomial model of T-cell clone differential abundance. There were around ten healthy donors in the training cohort, of whom 3 were female and 7 were male. An age range of about 29 to 65 years, with an average of 43 years, was recorded for the donors. Whole blood from each healthy donor was obtained from a commercial supplier and was collected at three time points about 15 days apart. For immunosequencing, genomic DNA was extracted from unsorted whole blood. The sequenced sample was blood. This clonotype was obtained from a person aged 18 to 70 in good health.

The nucleotide sequence reads as follows: TGCGCCAGCAGCTCTCCACGACTAGCGGGAGAACGCGAGCAGTACTTC. Translated, it gives CASSSPRLAGEREQYF. This chain is built from TRBV4-3 and TRBJ2-7; 12 bases in the middle match TRBD2. The CDR3 contains 16 residues, cysteine and phenylalanine counted. The kept DNA is CDR3 alone, 48 bases in frame from the first base. Trimming leaves V shorter by 5 bases and J shorter by 6 bases, with the junction holding 11 bases beyond the gene matches. The germline V gene supplies CDR1 LGHNA and CDR2 YSLEER.